This T cell receptor (beta chain) was obtained from a study of PD-1 blockade in classical Hodgkin lymphoma. The overall study: Nivolumab dosing for patients was 3 mg/kg, administered intravenously every 2 weeks. Study-wide points: TCR diversity at baseline was reported to be reduced in newly diagnosed patients relative to healthy donors. Significant TCR diversity gains by C4D1 occurred in CD4+ but not CD8+ cells.

This CDR3 spans 16 amino acids. Germline lookup yields CDR1 LNHDA and CDR2 SQIVND (reference sequence). Trimming shortened V by 4 bases and J by 3 bases, and 19 bases separated the two germline ends. Repertoires were generated with immunoSEQ multiplex PCR, while TCRdb's copy carries only in-frame clones and drops some. The sample contains about 11,000 clones, about 80% of which appear only once. On this clone itself: Antigen: not known.

No patient escaped relapse after autologous stem cell transplantation, and brentuximab vedotin exposure varied. This sequence was found in a human donor with classical Hodgkin lymphoma. Material: peripheral blood mononuclear cells (PBMCs), obtained before the second cycle of nivolumab. The chain uses TRBV19 and TRBJ2-7, with D perhaps matching TRBD2 (6 bases). The chain's CDR3 is CASSTSRWSGDYEQYF. CDR3 nucleotides: TGTGCCAGTAGTACAAGCCGGTGGTCGGGAGACTACGAGCAGTACTTC.